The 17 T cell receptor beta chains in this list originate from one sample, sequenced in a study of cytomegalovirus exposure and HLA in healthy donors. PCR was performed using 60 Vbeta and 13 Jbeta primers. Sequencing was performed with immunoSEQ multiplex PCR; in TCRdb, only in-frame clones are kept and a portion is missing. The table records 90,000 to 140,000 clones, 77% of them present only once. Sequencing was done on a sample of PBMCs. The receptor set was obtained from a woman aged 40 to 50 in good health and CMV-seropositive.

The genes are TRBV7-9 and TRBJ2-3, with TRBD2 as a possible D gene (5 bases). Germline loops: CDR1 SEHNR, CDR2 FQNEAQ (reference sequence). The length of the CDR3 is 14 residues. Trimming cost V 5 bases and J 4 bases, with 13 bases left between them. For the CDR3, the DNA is TGTGCCAGCAGCCGAATCCGGGAAGCAGATACGCAGTATTTT. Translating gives CASSRIREADTQYF. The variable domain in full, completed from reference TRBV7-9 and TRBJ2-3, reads DTGVSQNPRHKITKRGQNVTFRCDPISEHNRLYWYRQTLGQGPEFLTYFQNEAQLEKSRLLSDRFSAERPKGSFSTLEIQRTEQGDSAMYLCASSRIREADTQYFGPGTRLTVL.

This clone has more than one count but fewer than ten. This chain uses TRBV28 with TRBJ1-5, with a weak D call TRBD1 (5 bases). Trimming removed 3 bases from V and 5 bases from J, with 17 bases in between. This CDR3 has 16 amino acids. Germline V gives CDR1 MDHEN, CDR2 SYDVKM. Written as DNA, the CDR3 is TGTGCCAGCAGTTTCTTGGGACGTCGGGGGGATCAGCCCCAGCATTTT. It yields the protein CASSFLGRRGDQPQHF.

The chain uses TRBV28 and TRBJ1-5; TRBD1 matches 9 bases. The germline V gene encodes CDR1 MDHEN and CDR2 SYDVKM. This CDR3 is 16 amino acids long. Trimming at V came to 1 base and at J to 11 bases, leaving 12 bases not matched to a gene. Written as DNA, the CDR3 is TGTGCCAGCAGTTTATCCGGGACAGGGAGGACAGGGGCCCAGCATTTT. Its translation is CASSLSGTGRTGAQHF.

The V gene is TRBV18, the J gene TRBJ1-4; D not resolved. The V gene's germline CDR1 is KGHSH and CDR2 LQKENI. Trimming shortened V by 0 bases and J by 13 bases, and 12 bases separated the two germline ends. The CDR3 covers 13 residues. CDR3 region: CASSPPGEGGLFF. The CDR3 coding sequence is TGTGCCAGCTCACCACCCGGTGAAGGAGGACTGTTTTTT.

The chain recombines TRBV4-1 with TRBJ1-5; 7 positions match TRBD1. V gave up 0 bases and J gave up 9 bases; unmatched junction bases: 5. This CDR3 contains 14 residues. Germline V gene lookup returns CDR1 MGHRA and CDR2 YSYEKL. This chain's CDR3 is CASSQETGIGPQHF. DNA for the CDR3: TGCGCCAGCAGCCAAGAGACAGGGATCGGGCCCCAGCATTTT.

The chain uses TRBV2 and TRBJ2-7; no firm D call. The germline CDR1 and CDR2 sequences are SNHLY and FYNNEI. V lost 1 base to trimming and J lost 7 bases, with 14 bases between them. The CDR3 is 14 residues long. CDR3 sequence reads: CASSEGQSSWEQYF. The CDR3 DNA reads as TGTGCCAGCAGTGAAGGTCAGTCCTCCTGGGAGCAGTACTTC.

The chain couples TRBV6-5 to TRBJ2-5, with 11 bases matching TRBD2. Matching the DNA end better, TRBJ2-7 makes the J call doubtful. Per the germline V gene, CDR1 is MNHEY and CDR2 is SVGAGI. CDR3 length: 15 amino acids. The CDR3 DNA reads TGTGCCAGCAGTTCTATTAGCGGGAGGGACTACGAGCAGTACTTC. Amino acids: CASSSISGRDYEQYF.

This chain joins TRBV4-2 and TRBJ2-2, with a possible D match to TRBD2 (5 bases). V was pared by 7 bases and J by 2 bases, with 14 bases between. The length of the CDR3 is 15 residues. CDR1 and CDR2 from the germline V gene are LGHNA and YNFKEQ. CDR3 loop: CASKDSGLNTGELFF. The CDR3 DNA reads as TGTGCCAGCAAGGACTCCGGCCTAAACACCGGGGAGCTGTTTTTT.

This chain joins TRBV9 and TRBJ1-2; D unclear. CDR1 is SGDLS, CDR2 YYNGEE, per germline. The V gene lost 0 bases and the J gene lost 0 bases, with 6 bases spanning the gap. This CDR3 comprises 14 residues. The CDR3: CASSVAGANYGYTF. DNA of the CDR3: TGTGCCAGCAGCGTAGCTGGAGCTAACTATGGCTACACCTTC. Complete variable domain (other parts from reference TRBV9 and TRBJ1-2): DSGVTQTPKHLITATGQRVTLRCSPRSGDLSVYWYQQSLDQGLQFLIQYYNGEERAKGNILERFSAQQFPDLHSELNLSSLELGDSALYFCASSVAGANYGYTFGSGTRLTVV.

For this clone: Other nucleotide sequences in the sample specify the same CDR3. The CDR3: CASSVGTGGEKLFF. CDR3 bases: TGTGCCAGCAGCGTAGGTACAGGTGGGGAAAAACTGTTTTTT. This chain links TRBV9 with TRBJ1-4; tentatively, D is TRBD1 (5 bases). The germline V gene has CDR1 SGDLS and CDR2 YYNGEE. The CDR3 is made up of 14 amino acids. The V gene lost 0 bases and the J gene lost 8 bases, with 11 bases spanning the gap.

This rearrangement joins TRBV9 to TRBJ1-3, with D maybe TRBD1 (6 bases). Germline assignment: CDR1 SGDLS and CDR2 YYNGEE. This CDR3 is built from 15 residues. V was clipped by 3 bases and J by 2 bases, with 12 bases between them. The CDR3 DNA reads TGTGCCAGCAGCGCGGAGTACAGGGCTGGAAACACCATATATTTT. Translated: CASSAEYRAGNTIYF.

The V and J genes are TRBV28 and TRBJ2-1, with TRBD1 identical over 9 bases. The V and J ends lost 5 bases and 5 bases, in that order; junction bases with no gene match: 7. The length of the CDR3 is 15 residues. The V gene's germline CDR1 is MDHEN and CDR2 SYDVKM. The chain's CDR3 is CASSPAGTGNNEQFF. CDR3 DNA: TGTGCCAGCAGTCCGGCAGGGACAGGGAACAATGAGCAGTTCTTC.

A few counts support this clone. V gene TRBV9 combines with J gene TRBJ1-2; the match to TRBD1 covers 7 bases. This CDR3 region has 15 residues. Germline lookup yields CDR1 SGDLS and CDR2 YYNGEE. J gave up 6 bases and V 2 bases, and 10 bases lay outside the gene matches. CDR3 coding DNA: TGTGCCAGCAGCGTGAGGGTCGACAGGGACCATGGCTACACCTTC. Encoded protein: CASSVRVDRDHGYTF.

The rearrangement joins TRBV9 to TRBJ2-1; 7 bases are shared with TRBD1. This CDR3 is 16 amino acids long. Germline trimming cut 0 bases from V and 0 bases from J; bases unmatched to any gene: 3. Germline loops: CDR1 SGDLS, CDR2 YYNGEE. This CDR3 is CASSVEGGRSYNEQFF. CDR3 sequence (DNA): TGTGCCAGCAGCGTAGAAGGGGGCCGCTCCTACAATGAGCAGTTCTTC.

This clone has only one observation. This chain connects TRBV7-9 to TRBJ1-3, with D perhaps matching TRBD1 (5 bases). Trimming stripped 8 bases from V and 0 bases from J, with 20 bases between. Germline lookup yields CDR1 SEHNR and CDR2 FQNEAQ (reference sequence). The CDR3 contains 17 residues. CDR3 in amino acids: CASPGPLTVLSGNTIYF. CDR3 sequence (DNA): TGTGCCAGCCCCGGCCCCCTGACAGTCCTCTCTGGAAACACCATATATTTT.

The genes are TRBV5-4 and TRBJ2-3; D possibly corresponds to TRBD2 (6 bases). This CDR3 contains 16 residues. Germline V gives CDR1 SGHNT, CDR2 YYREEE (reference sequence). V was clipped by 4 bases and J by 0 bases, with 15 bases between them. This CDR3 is CASSRVGGSSTDTQYF. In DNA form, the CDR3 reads TGTGCCAGCAGCCGAGTGGGGGGATCTAGCACAGATACGCAGTATTTT. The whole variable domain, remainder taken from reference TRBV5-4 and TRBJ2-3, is ETGVTQSPTHLIKTRGQQVTLRCSSQSGHNTVSWYQQALGQGPQFIFQYYREEENGRGNFPPRFSGLQFPNYSSELNVNALELDDSALYLCASSRVGGSSTDTQYFGPGTRLTVL.

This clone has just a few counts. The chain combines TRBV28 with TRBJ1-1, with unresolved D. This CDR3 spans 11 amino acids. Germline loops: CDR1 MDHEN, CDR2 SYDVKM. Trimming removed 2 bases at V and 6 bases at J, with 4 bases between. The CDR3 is CASSLSAEAFF. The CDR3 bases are TGTGCCAGCAGTTTAAGCGCTGAAGCTTTCTTT.